Below, 24 T cell receptor beta chains from the same sample are listed, as sequenced in a study of blood T cell repertoires in COVID-19. Data came from immunoSEQ multiplex PCR; TCRdb stores just in-frame clones and leaves some out. The sample records about 200,000 clones, 70% to 85% being singletons. The material sequenced was peripheral blood. All receptors come from a human donor with acute or convalescent COVID-19. The donor label of this sample is uncertain.

This chain links TRBV10-3 with TRBJ1-1, with 7 bases aligning to TRBD1. The CDR3 has 14 residues. Per the germline V gene, CDR1 is ENHRY and CDR2 is SYGVKD. V trimming: 4 bases; J trimming: 5 bases; junction bases outside the gene matches: 7. CDR3 in DNA: TGTGCCATCAGTGGTGGAGGGGGCGAGACTGAAGCTTTCTTT. Protein sequence: CAISGGGGETEAFF.

The CDR3 region has the DNA TGTGCCAGCAGTTCAGACACTCTTGGGACCCAGTACTTC. This codes for CASSSDTLGTQYF. The chain is built from TRBV6-5 and TRBJ2-5; D uncertain. Germline V gives CDR1 MNHEY, CDR2 SVGAGI. V lost 4 bases and J 7 bases, leaving 13 bases between the germline ends. This CDR3 is built from 13 residues.

The J gene is TRBJ2-2, the V gene TRBV5-6, with no clear D. Germline CDR1 and CDR2: SGHDT and YYEEEE. This CDR3 has 13 residues. V dropped 2 bases and J dropped 6 bases, with 8 bases sitting between them. This CDR3 is CASSFQGAGELFF. DNA of the CDR3: TGTGCCAGCAGCTTTCAAGGAGCCGGGGAGCTGTTTTTT.

This chain links TRBV6-5 with TRBJ2-3; TRBD2 might be the D (6 bases). Germline-derived CDR1 and CDR2 are MNHEY and SVGAGI. The length of the CDR3 is 15 residues. Trimming shortened V by 2 bases and J by 0 bases, and 9 bases separated the two germline ends. The CDR3 nucleotides are TGTGCCAGCAGTTACATGGAGGGGAGCACAGATACGCAGTATTTT. As protein: CASSYMEGSTDTQYF.

The CDR3 here is CASSLPGGPTPYEQYF. The CDR3 coding sequence is TGTGCCAGCAGCTTGCCGGGAGGCCCTACTCCCTACGAGCAGTACTTC. The chain is built from TRBV7-2 and TRBJ2-7, with 7 positions matching TRBD2. This CDR3 has 16 residues. V lost 3 bases and J lost 2; bases outside the gene matches: 10. CDR1 SGHTA and CDR2 FQGNSA come from the germline V gene.

This clone was recorded only once. V gene TRBV29-1 combines with J gene TRBJ1-1; D may be TRBD1 (6 bases). CDR1 is SQVTM, CDR2 ANQGSEA, per germline. The CDR3 has 13 residues. V lost 6 bases and J lost 0, with 11 bases in between. The CDR3 nucleotides read TGCAGCGTAGGGGACACAATGAACACTGAAGCTTTCTTT. Encoded protein: CSVGDTMNTEAFF.

The chain employs TRBV2 and TRBJ2-7, with 9 bases lining up with TRBD1. V was pared by 7 bases and J by 3 bases, with 4 bases of the junction left unmatched. Per germline, CDR1 SNHLY and CDR2 FYNNEI. This CDR3 has 13 residues. CDR3 protein: CASTMTGGYEQYF. For the CDR3, the DNA is TGTGCCAGCACGATGACAGGGGGCTACGAGCAGTACTTC.

The rearrangement links TRBV28 to TRBJ1-5, with D maybe TRBD1 (6 bases). The CDR3 length is 16 residues. The germline V and J ends were trimmed by 6 bases and 3 bases, with 18 bases remaining between them. CDR1 and CDR2 (germline): MDHEN, SYDVKM. The CDR3 DNA is TGTGCCAGCAGCCCCAACAGGGCTCCACTCAATCAGCCCCAGCATTTT. Translation: CASSPNRAPLNQPQHF.

CDR3 in amino acids: CSVGGVRETQYF. CDR3 DNA sequence: TGCAGCGTTGGGGGAGTCCGGGAGACCCAGTACTTC. This sequence joins TRBV29-1 and TRBJ2-5; possibly TRBD2 for D (5 bases). Looked up from germline, CDR1 is SQVTM and CDR2 is ANQGSEA. With 4 bases removed from V and 5 bases from J, the gap between germline ends came to 11 bases. The CDR3 runs 12 residues.

DNA for the CDR3: TGTGCCAGCAGCTTCGGGGGCTCTGGAAACACCATATATTTT. Its translation: CASSFGGSGNTIYF. This chain connects TRBV5-4 to TRBJ1-3; D possibly corresponds to TRBD1 (5 bases). CDR3 size: 14 residues. Per the germline V gene, CDR1 is SGHNT and CDR2 is YYREEE (reference sequence). V was trimmed by 2 bases and J by 0 bases, leaving 6 bases between them.

The V call is TRBV18, the J call TRBJ1-3; 8 bases are shared with TRBD1. The germline V gene has CDR1 KGHSH and CDR2 LQKENI. V shed 4 bases and J 0 bases; nucleotides not matched to a gene: 5. The CDR3 contains 16 residues. The CDR3 DNA sequence: TGTGCCAGCTCACGCGGAGACAGGGGCTCTGGAAACACCATATATTTT. Protein: CASSRGDRGSGNTIYF.

This clone was counted a few times. The chain couples TRBV12-3 or TRBV12-4 to TRBJ1-5; possibly TRBD1 for D (5 bases). The CDR3 loop spans 12 amino acids. Trimming left V 5 bases short and J 10 bases short, with 12 bases between. The CDR3, as DNA: TGTGCCAGCAGTGTTTCTAGGGGTCCCCAGCATTTT. It is translated as CASSVSRGPQHF.

The CDR3 DNA sequence: TGTGCCAGCAGGGGGACAGGGGCCCTCAATCAGCCCCAGCATTTT. Translating it yields CASRGTGALNQPQHF. The chain couples TRBV2 to TRBJ1-5; TRBD1 aligns across 10 bases. The germline CDR1 and CDR2 sequences are SNHLY and FYNNEI. V was pared by 6 bases and J by 3 bases, with 5 bases of the junction left unmatched. The CDR3 covers 15 residues.

This clone was seen repeatedly, ten times or more. This chain uses TRBV30 with TRBJ2-7, with D tentatively TRBD2 (6 bases). The germline V gene encodes CDR1 GTSNPN and CDR2 SVGIG (reference sequence). This CDR3 is built from 12 residues. The V end lost 1 base, the J end lost 4 bases, and 8 bases lay between the germline ends. CDR3 sequence: CAWSGGRYEQYF. The CDR3 DNA is TGTGCCTGGAGTGGGGGGAGGTACGAGCAGTACTTC. Supplemented by reference TRBV30 and TRBJ2-7, the full variable domain reads SQTIHQWPATLVQPVGSPLSLECTVEGTSNPNLYWYRQAAGRGLQLLFYSVGIGQISSEVPQNLSASRPQDRQFILSSKKLLLSDSGFYLCAWSGGRYEQYFGPGTRLTVT.

This chain uses TRBV28 with TRBJ2-5, with TRBD2 matching over 9 bases. In germline, CDR1 is MDHEN, CDR2 SYDVKM. The CDR3 totals 16 residues. With 5 bases clipped from V and 1 base from J, the junction kept 8 bases outside the gene matches. CDR3 coding DNA: TGTGCCAGCAGTCCTACTAGCGGGTCAAGCCAAGAGACCCAGTACTTC. It yields the protein CASSPTSGSSQETQYF. The variable domain in full, with the rest retrieved from reference TRBV28 and TRBJ2-5, is DVKVTQSSRYLVKRTGEKVFLECVQDMDHENMFWYRQDPGLGLRLIYFSYDVKMKEKGDIPEGYSVSREKKERFSLILESASTNQTSMYLCASSPTSGSSQETQYFGPGTRLLVL.

The V call is TRBV2, the J call TRBJ1-6, with D maybe TRBD1 (6 bases). There are 13 residues in the CDR3. Germline values: CDR1 SNHLY, CDR2 FYNNEI. The V end was cut by 10 bases, the J end by 7 bases, with 14 bases between. CDR3 in DNA: TGTGCCACTACAGGGATGCGAAATTCACCCCTCCACTTT. Encoded protein: CATTGMRNSPLHF.

A remark on this clone: The limits of the CDR3 on the DNA are not certain, so only TCRdb's listed CDR3 is given. The chain uses TRBV6-5 and TRBJ1-4; TRBD1 is taken as the D call from the table, unchecked against the DNA. CDR1 is MNHEY, CDR2 SVGAGI, per germline. The CDR3 is 15 residues long, counting both termini. CDR3 protein: CASILDRATNEKLFF.

V and J are TRBV15 and TRBJ2-2, with D possibly matching TRBD2 (5 bases). CDR1 is LNHNV and CDR2 is YYDKDF in the germline V gene (reference sequence). V was pared by 2 bases and J by 6 bases, with 10 bases between. The CDR3 has 14 residues. The CDR3 is CATSRKREPGELFF. The CDR3 nucleotides read TGTGCCACCAGCAGAAAGAGGGAGCCCGGGGAGCTGTTTTTT.

This chain joins TRBV3-1 (or the pseudogene TRBV3-2) and TRBJ2-5; 12 bases fit TRBD2. Germline loops: CDR1 LGHDT, CDR2 YNNKEL (reference sequence). V shed 4 bases, J shed 5 bases, and the junction held 14 bases outside the gene matches. The CDR3 consists of 18 residues. The CDR3 sequence is CASSLSLAGGPREETQYF. The CDR3, as DNA: TGTGCCAGCAGCCTGTCGCTAGCGGGAGGGCCTAGAGAGGAGACCCAGTACTTC.

A word on this clone: One end of the junction is discordant with germline, which a read error may explain. The chain couples TRBV2 to TRBJ2-7, with D maybe TRBD1 (6 bases). The CDR3 loop spans 12 amino acids. Germline V gives CDR1 SNHLY, CDR2 FYNNEI. Here the CDR3 reads CASREGTRMTYF. CDR3 DNA: TGTGCCAGCAGGGAAGGGACAAGGATGACGTACTTC.

The chain carries TRBV4-2 and TRBJ2-1; TRBD2 agrees at 7 bases. V lost 4 bases, J lost 6 bases, and 12 bases stayed unmatched. Germline CDR1 reads LGHNA; CDR2 reads YNFKEQ. The CDR3 length is 16 residues. CDR3 amino acids: CASSPRLALLANEQFF. The CDR3 region has the DNA TGTGCCAGCAGCCCTCGACTAGCCCTCCTCGCCAATGAGCAGTTCTTC.

The chain carries TRBV5-1 and TRBJ2-3; TRBD2 matches at 7 bases. Germline CDR1 and CDR2: SGHRS and YFSETQ. This CDR3 has 14 amino acids. V shed 0 bases and J 6 bases; nucleotides not matched to a gene: 4. Here the CDR3 DNA reads TGCGCCAGCAGCTTGGGCGGGAGCTCCGATACGCAGTATTTT. Translating it yields CASSLGGSSDTQYF.

The chain employs TRBV5-1 and TRBJ1-1; D is ambiguous. The CDR3 consists of 12 residues. V lost 4 bases, J lost 5 bases, and 9 bases lay in between. Germline V gives CDR1 SGHRS, CDR2 YFSETQ. For the CDR3, the DNA is TGCGCCAGCAGCGAGGTGGGTACTGAAGCTTTCTTT. Translation gives CASSEVGTEAFF.

This clone has just one count. The V and J genes are TRBV9 and TRBJ1-2; 9 bases match TRBD1. Trimming at V came to 4 bases and at J to 3 bases, leaving 4 bases not matched to a gene. Per the germline V gene, CDR1 is SGDLS and CDR2 is YYNGEE. This CDR3 region has 14 residues. In DNA form, the CDR3 reads TGTGCCAGCAGCTCCGACAGGGGGGACTATGGCTACACCTTC. Its translation: CASSSDRGDYGYTF.